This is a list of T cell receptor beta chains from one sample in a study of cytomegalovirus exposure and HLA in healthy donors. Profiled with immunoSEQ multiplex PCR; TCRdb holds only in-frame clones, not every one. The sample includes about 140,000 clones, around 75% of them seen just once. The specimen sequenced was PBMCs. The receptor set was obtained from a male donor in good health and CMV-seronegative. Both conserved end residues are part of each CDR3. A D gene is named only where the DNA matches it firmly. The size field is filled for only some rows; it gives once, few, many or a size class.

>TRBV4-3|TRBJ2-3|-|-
TGCGCCAGCAGCCAAGAGGCCAGCGGACGTTTTACAGATACGCAGTATTTT
CASSQEASGRFTDTQYF
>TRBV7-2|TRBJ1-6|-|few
TGTGCCAGCAGCTTGGCAGGTGCGAATTCACCCCTCCACTTT
CASSLAGANSPLHF
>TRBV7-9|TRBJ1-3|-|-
TGTTCCAGCAGCTTAGCGGCAGGGTCGGAAGGAAACACCATATATTTT
CSSSLAAGSEGNTIYF
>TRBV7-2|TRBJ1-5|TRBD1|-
TGTGCCAGCAGAACCGGGACAGGGGCTGTTCAGCCTCAGCATTTT
CASRTGTGAVQPQHF
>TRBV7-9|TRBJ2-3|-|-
TGTTCCAGCAGCTTACAGGGTATCAGCACAGATACGCAGTATTTT
CSSSLQGISTDTQYF
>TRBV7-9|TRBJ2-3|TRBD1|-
TGTGCCAGCAGCTCGACAGGGCCAGATACGCAGTATTTT
CASSSTGPDTQYF
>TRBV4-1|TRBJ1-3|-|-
TGCGCCAGCAGCCAAGAAGGGGGGGGGTCTGGAAACACCATATATTTT
CASSQEGGGSGNTIYF
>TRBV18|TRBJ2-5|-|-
TGTGCCAGCTCTTCTAACCAGGGCGGAGAGACCCAGTACTTC
CASSSNQGGETQYF
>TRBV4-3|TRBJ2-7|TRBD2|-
TGCGCCAGCAGCCAAGATCATTGGGGTAGCGGGAGGGCGGGCGAGCAGTACTTC
CASSQDHWGSGRAGEQYF
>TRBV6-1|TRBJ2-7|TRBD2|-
TGTGCCAGCAGTGAAGGGACTAGCATCTACGAGCAGTACTTC
CASSEGTSIYEQYF
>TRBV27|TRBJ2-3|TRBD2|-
TGTGCCAGCATCTTTCTAGCGGGAGGTAGGACTAGCACAGATACGCAGTATTTT
CASIFLAGGRTSTDTQYF
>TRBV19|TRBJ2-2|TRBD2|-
TGTGCCAGTAGACCAAGCGGGGGTAACACCGGGGAGCTGTTTTTT
CASRPSGGNTGELFF
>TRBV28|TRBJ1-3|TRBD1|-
TGTGCCAGCAGTTTGTTTGGACAGGGTCTTGGAAACACCATATATTTT
CASSLFGQGLGNTIYF
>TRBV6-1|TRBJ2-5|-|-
TGTGCCAGCAGTGAAATGGCGGCACGTCCTAAGCAGTACTTC
CASSEMAARPKQYF
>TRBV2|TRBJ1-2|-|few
TGTGCCAGCTCGGTCGTCGGCTACACCTTC
CASSVVGYTF
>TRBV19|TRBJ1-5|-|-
TGTGCCAGTACCCGGGATAGTGAGCAGCCCCAGCATTTT
CASTRDSEQPQHF
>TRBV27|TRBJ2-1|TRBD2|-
TGTGCCAGCAGCTCTCGTAGCGGGGGTGGGGGTAATGAGCAGTTCTTC
CASSSRSGGGGNEQFF
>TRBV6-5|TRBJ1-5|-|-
TGTGCCAGCAGTCCCGAGAGTAGCAATCAGCCCCAGCATTTT
CASSPESSNQPQHF
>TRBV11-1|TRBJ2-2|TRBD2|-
TGTGCCAGCAGCTCCGGGACTACGAACACCGGGGAGCTGTTTTTT
CASSSGTTNTGELFF
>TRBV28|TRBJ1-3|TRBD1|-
TGTGCCAGCCTACCAAACAGGGGGCTCGGAAACACCATATATTTT
CASLPNRGLGNTIYF
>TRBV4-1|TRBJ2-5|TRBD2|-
TGCGCCAGCAGCCAAGTGGGGGGGACGCAGACCCAGTACTTC
CASSQVGGTQTQYF
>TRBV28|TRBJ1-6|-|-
TGTGCCAGCAGCCAGACAGCGAGAAATTCACCCCTCCACTTT
CASSQTARNSPLHF
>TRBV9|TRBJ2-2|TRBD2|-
TGTGCCAGCAGCGGATTTAGCGGGCCTAACACCGGGGAGCTGTTTTTT
CASSGFSGPNTGELFF
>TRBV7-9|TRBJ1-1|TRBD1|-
TGTGCCAGCAGCTGGTGGACAGGTCACACTGAAGCTTTCTTT
CASSWWTGHTEAFF
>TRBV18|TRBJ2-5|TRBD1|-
TGTGCCAGCTCACCACCGGGGACAGGGGGTCCCCAGTACTTC
CASSPPGTGGPQYF
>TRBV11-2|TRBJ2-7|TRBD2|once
TGTGCCAGCAGCTTTCTAGCGGACACTACCTACGAGCAGTACTTC
CASSFLADTTYEQYF
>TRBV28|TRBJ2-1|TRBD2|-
TGTGCCAGCAGCTCTACTAGCGGGAGGCCAAATGAGCAGTTCTTC
CASSSTSGRPNEQFF
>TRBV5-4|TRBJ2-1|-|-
TGTGCCAGCAGCCCCGGAGGGCGGGACAATGAGCAGTTCTTC
CASSPGGRDNEQFF
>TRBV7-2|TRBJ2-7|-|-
TGTGCCAGCAGCTTAGGTTCTTCCCCCTACGAGCAGTACTTC
CASSLGSSPYEQYF
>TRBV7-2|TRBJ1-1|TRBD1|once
TGTGCCAGCAGCTTATCAGACAGGGGCAGAACTGAAGCTTTCTTT
CASSLSDRGRTEAFF
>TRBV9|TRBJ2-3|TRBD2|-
TGTGCCAGCAGCGCGACTAGCGGGAGTAGCCAAGCTAGCACAGATACGCAGTATTTT
CASSATSGSSQASTDTQYF
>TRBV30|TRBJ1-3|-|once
TGTGCCTGGAGTCCACTCGGGGGGATCGGAAACACCATATATTTT
CAWSPLGGIGNTIYF